The entry below describes one T cell receptor beta chain. This CDR3 region has 11 residues. Germline assignment: CDR1 GTSNPN and CDR2 SVGIG (reference sequence). Trimming took off 8 bases at V and 3 bases at J, with 9 bases between the two ends. This record comes from a study of identifying expanded T cells in peripheral blood. Some clones are missing from TCRdb's copy, which holds only in-frame ones; the method was immunoSEQ multiplex PCR. The table shows 70,000 to 100,000 clones, with 85% to 90% occurring only once. This receptor was identified in a person aged 18 to 69 in good health. The chain combines TRBV30 with TRBJ2-3; D is unresolved. The sequenced sample consisted of blood. The CDR3 region is CAVEPTDTQYF. The CDR3 DNA reads as TGTGCCGTGGAACCGACAGATACGCAGTATTTT. The full variable domain, completed using reference TRBV30 and TRBJ2-3, is SQTIHQWPATLVQPVGSPLSLECTVEGTSNPNLYWYRQAAGRGLQLLFYSVGIGQISSEVPQNLSASRPQDRQFILSSKKLLLSDSGFYLCAVEPTDTQYFGPGTRLTVL.